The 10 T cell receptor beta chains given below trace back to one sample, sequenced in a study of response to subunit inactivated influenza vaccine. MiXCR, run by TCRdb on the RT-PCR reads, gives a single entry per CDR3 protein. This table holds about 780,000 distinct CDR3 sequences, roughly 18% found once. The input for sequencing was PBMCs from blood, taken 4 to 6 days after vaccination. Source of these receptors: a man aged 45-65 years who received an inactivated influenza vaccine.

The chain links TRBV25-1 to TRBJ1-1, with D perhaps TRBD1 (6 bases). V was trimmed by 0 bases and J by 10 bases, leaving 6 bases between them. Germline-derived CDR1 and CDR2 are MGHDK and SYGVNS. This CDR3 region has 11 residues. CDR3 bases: TGTGCCAGCAGTGAATACAGGGGAGCTTTCTTT. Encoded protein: CASSEYRGAFF.

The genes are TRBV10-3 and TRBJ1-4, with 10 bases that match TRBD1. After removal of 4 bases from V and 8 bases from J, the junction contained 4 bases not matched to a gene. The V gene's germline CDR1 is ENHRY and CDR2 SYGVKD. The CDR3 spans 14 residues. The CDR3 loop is CAISAGTGEEKLFF. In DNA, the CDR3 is TGTGCCATCAGTGCCGGGACAGGGGAGGAAAAACTGTTTTTT.

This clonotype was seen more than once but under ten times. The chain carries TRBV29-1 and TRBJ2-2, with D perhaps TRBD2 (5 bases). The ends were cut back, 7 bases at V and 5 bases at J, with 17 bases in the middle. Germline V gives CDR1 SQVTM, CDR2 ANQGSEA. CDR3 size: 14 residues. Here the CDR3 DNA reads TGCAGCGCGGCAAGAGGGATCGGGACCGGGGAGCTGTTTTTT. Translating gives CSAARGIGTGELFF.

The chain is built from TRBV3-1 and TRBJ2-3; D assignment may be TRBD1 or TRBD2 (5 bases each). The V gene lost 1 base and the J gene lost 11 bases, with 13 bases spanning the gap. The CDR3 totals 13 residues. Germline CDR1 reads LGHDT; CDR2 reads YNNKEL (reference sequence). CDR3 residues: CASSQGGPQGQYF. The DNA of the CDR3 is TGTGCCAGCAGCCAAGGGGGACCGCAGGGGCAGTATTTT.

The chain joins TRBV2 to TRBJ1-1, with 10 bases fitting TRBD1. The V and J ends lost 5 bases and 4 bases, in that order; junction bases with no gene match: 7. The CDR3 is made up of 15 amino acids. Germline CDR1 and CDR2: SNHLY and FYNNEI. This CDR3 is CASSILGQGSTEAFF. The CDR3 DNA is TGTGCCAGCAGTATCTTGGGACAGGGGAGCACTGAAGCTTTCTTT.

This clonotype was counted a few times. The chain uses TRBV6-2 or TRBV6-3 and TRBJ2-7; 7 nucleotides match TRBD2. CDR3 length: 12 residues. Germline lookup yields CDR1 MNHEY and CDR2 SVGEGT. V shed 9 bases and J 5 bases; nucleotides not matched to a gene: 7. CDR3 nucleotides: TGTGCCAGTGTGGACCGGGGGGACGAGCAGTACTTC. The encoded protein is CASVDRGDEQYF.

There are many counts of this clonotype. Written as DNA, the CDR3 is TGCAGTGCTAGAGGGCTACTAGCGGGAATGTACAATGAGCAGTTCTTC. As protein: CSARGLLAGMYNEQFF. This rearrangement joins TRBV20-1 to TRBJ2-1; TRBD2 agrees at 10 bases. This CDR3 has 16 amino acids. Per the germline V gene, CDR1 is DFQATT and CDR2 is SNEGSKA (reference sequence). V shed 1 base and J 4 bases; nucleotides not matched to a gene: 7.

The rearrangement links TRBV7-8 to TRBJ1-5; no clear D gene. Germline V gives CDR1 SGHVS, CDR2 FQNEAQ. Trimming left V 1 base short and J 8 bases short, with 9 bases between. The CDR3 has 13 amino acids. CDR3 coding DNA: TGTGCCAGCAGCTTAGATCGCGGGGAGCCCCAGCATTTT. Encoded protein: CASSLDRGEPQHF. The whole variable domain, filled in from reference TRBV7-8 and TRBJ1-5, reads GAGVSQSPRYKVAKRGQDVALRCDPISGHVSLFWYQQALGQGPEFLTYFQNEAQLDKSGLPSDRFFAERPEGSVSTLKIQRTQQEDSAVYLCASSLDRGEPQHFGDGTRLSIL.

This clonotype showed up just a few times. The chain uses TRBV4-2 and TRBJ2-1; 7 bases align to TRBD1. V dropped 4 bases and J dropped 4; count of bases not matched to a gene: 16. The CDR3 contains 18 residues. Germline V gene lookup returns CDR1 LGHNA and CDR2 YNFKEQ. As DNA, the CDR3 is TGTGCCAGCAGCCCGGACGGAATGATAGGGGGCCCGTACAATGAGCAGTTCTTC. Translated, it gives CASSPDGMIGGPYNEQFF.

The CDR3 DNA sequence: TGTGCCAGCAGCTCTAGGACTACCCCGGGAACTGAAGCTTTCTTT. Its translation is CASSSRTTPGTEAFF. This chain links TRBV7-2 with TRBJ1-1, with D uncertain. V was trimmed by 4 bases and J by 5 bases, leaving 17 bases between them. CDR3 length: 15 residues. The germline V gene has CDR1 SGHTA and CDR2 FQGNSA. The full variable domain, with the rest looked up from reference TRBV7-2 and TRBJ1-1, is GAGVSQSPSNKVTEKGKDVELRCDPISGHTALYWYRQSLGQGLEFLIYFQGNSAPDKSGLPSDRFSAERTGGSVSTLTIQRTQQEDSAVYLCASSSRTTPGTEAFFGQGTRLTVV.